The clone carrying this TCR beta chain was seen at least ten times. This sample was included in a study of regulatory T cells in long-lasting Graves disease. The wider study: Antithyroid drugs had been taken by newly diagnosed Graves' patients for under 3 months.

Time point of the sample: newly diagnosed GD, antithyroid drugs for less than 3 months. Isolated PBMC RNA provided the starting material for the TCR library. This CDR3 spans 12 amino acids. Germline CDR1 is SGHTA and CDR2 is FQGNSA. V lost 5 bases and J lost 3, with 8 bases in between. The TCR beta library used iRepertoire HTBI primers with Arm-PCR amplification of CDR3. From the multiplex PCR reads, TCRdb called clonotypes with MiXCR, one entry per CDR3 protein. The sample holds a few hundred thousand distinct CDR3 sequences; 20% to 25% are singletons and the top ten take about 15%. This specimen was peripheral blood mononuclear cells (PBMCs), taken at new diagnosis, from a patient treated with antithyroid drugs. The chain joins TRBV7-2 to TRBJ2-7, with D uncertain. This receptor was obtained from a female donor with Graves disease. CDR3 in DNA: TGTGCCAGCAGCCCTCGGGTCTACGAGCAGTACTTC. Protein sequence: CASSPRVYEQYF. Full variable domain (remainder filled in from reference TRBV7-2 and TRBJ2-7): GAGVSQSPSNKVTEKGKDVELRCDPISGHTALYWYRQSLGQGLEFLIYFQGNSAPDKSGLPSDRFSAERTGGSVSTLTIQRTQQEDSAVYLCASSPRVYEQYFGPGTRLTVT.